The 21 T cell receptor beta chains given below trace back to one sample, sequenced in a study of response to subunit inactivated influenza vaccine. TCRdb re-analysed the RT-PCR reads in MiXCR, keeping a single row per CDR3 protein. The table shows approximately 520,000 distinct CDR3 sequences, with approximately 15% occurring only once. Sequences were derived from CD4+ T cells sorted from PBMCs, sampled less than 30 months after vaccination. The receptors were gathered from a man between 50 and 75 years old who received an inactivated influenza vaccine.

The chain uses TRBV7-2 and TRBJ1-2; D may be TRBD1 (6 bases). The CDR3 has 13 amino acids. The V end lost 4 bases, the J end lost 4 bases, and 10 bases lay between the germline ends. The germline gives CDR1 SGHTA, CDR2 FQGNSA. The chain's CDR3 is CASSYGTPYGYTF. In DNA, the CDR3 is TGTGCCAGCAGCTACGGGACACCCTATGGCTACACCTTC.

The V and J genes are TRBV5-4 and TRBJ2-1; 10 nucleotides agree with TRBD1. V dropped 0 bases and J dropped 7; count of bases not matched to a gene: 4. Germline CDR1 and CDR2: SGHNT and YYREEE (reference sequence). This CDR3 region has 15 residues. CDR3 sequence (DNA): TGTGCCAGCAGCTTGGGGCCGGGACAGGGGAATGAGCAGTTCTTC. It encodes CASSLGPGQGNEQFF.

This chain uses TRBV12-3 or TRBV12-4 with TRBJ1-1; D is perhaps TRBD1 (6 bases). The CDR3 is 15 residues long. The V and J ends lost 3 bases and 4 bases respectively, with 15 bases between them. CDR3 in DNA: TGTGCCAGCAGTTTTAGGGGGGCCGGGGGCACTGAAGCTTTCTTT. As protein: CASSFRGAGGTEAFF.

The chain has TRBV2 and TRBJ1-2, with D hard to call. Germline loops: CDR1 SNHLY, CDR2 FYNNEI. This CDR3 has 14 residues. V was trimmed by 5 bases and J by 7 bases, leaving 17 bases between them. The CDR3 bases are TGTGCCAGCAGTCTCGTGCGGGGTACGCGTGGCTACACCTTC. It is translated as CASSLVRGTRGYTF.

This clonotype was observed once. The chain uses TRBV11-2 and TRBJ2-6; the D gene is possibly TRBD1 (6 bases). V was pared by 5 bases and J by 0 bases, with 17 bases between. CDR3 length: 18 amino acids. Germline CDR1 SGHAT, CDR2 FQNNGV. The CDR3 here is CASSPLPPGASGANVLTF. CDR3 DNA: TGTGCCAGCAGCCCCCTCCCGCCAGGGGCCTCTGGGGCCAACGTCCTGACTTTC. The whole variable domain, remainder taken from reference TRBV11-2 and TRBJ2-6, is EAGVAQSPRYKIIEKRQSVAFWCNPISGHATLYWYQQILGQGPKLLIQFQNNGVVDDSQLPKDRFSAERLKGVDSTLKIQPAKLEDSAVYLCASSPLPPGASGANVLTFGAGSRLTVL.

This clonotype was observed a few times. This chain uses TRBV7-3 with TRBJ2-5; D is ambiguous. Germline lookup yields CDR1 SGHTA and CDR2 FQGTGA. CDR3 length: 13 amino acids. The V end lost 5 bases, the J end lost 5 bases, and 12 bases lay between the germline ends. CDR3 nucleotide sequence: TGTGCCAGCAGCGTAGTGGGTGGGGAGACCCAGTACTTC. Its translation is CASSVVGGETQYF.

V usage is TRBV15 and J usage is TRBJ2-1; D is perhaps TRBD2 (5 bases). CDR1 LNHNV and CDR2 YYDKDF come from the germline V gene (reference sequence). The germline V and J ends were trimmed by 1 base and 8 bases, with 15 bases remaining between them. CDR3 length: 15 residues. In DNA form, the CDR3 reads TGTGCCACCAGCAGAGGGGGAGCTCTAAACTATGAGCAGTTCTTC. Amino acids: CATSRGGALNYEQFF.

This chain joins TRBV15 and TRBJ2-7, with unresolved D. There are 14 residues in the CDR3. Germline loops: CDR1 LNHNV, CDR2 YYDKDF (reference sequence). V was shortened by 4 bases and J by 0 bases, with 10 bases between the two germline ends. The CDR3 region has the DNA TGTGCCACCAGCACAGTACCCAACTCCTACGAGCAGTACTTC. Translation gives CATSTVPNSYEQYF.

This clonotype was seen a few times. The V gene is TRBV25-1, the J gene TRBJ2-1; D gene uncertain. From germline, CDR1 is MGHDK and CDR2 SYGVNS. The ends were cut back, 4 bases at V and 6 bases at J, with 7 bases in the middle. The CDR3 runs to 12 residues. The CDR3 is CASSGLRNEQFF. CDR3 DNA: TGTGCCAGCAGTGGCTTGCGCAATGAGCAGTTCTTC.

V usage is TRBV4-1 and J usage is TRBJ2-7; perhaps TRBD1 as D (5 bases). Trimming shortened V by 1 base and J by 0 bases, and 13 bases separated the two germline ends. Per the germline V gene, CDR1 is MGHRA and CDR2 is YSYEKL. The CDR3 loop spans 16 amino acids. In nucleotides, the CDR3 is TGCGCCAGCAGCCAAGTCGTGACAGTAAGCTCCTACGAGCAGTACTTC. Residues: CASSQVVTVSSYEQYF.

This clonotype was observed at least ten times. The CDR3 loop is CASSPGLNEQYF. The CDR3 DNA is TGTGCCAGCAGTCCAGGGTTAAACGAGCAGTACTTC. The chain combines TRBV7-2 with TRBJ2-7; D possibly corresponds to TRBD1 (5 bases). This CDR3 has 12 amino acids. Germline V gene lookup returns CDR1 SGHTA and CDR2 FQGNSA. The V end was cut by 6 bases, the J end by 5 bases, with 11 bases between.

This chain uses TRBV3-1 with TRBJ1-1; D unclear. The germline V gene encodes CDR1 LGHDT and CDR2 YNNKEL (reference sequence). The CDR3 sequence is 15 residues long. V was trimmed by 0 bases and J by 2 bases, leaving 10 bases between them. As DNA, the CDR3 is TGTGCCAGCAGCCAAGATCACAGCGTCAACACTGAAGCTTTCTTT. Its translation is CASSQDHSVNTEAFF.

This clonotype occurred many times. V gene TRBV29-1 combines with J gene TRBJ1-1, with 7 nucleotides matching TRBD1. Trimming at V came to 7 bases and at J to 5 bases, leaving 4 bases not matched to a gene. The CDR3 covers 11 residues. Per the germline V gene, CDR1 is SQVTM and CDR2 is ANQGSEA. The CDR3 spells CSARGGTEAFF. The CDR3 coding sequence is TGCAGCGCCAGGGGGGGGACTGAAGCTTTCTTT.

DNA for the CDR3: TGTGCCAGCAGTCAGGGACCAGGGGAAGCAACCGAGCAGTACTTC. Protein product: CASSQGPGEATEQYF. The chain joins TRBV2 to TRBJ2-7; possibly TRBD1 for D (6 bases). The V end lost 5 bases, the J end lost 6 bases, and 20 bases lay between the germline ends. Per the germline V gene, CDR1 is SNHLY and CDR2 is FYNNEI. CDR3 size: 15 residues. The full variable domain, in which reference TRBV2 and TRBJ2-7 provide the parts outside the CDR3, is EPEVTQTPSHQVTQMGQEVILRCVPISNHLYFYWYRQILGQKVEFLVSFYNNEISEKSEIFDDQFSVERPDGSNFTLKIRSTKLEDSAMYFCASSQGPGEATEQYFGPGTRLTVT.

This clonotype has just a few counts. The V and J genes are TRBV7-2 and TRBJ2-2; D is unresolved. Per germline, CDR1 SGHTA and CDR2 FQGNSA. This CDR3 spans 13 amino acids. Trimming stripped 0 bases from V and 7 bases from J, with 6 bases between. As DNA, the CDR3 is TGTGCCAGCAGCTTAGCCGACCTCGGGGAGCTGTTTTTT. Its protein product is CASSLADLGELFF.

The chain combines TRBV5-1 with TRBJ2-2; 10 nucleotides line up with TRBD2. The CDR3 runs to 16 residues. Per the germline V gene, CDR1 is SGHRS and CDR2 is YFSETQ. V shed 2 bases and J 4 bases; nucleotides not matched to a gene: 5. This CDR3 is CASSFLTSGATGELFF. For the CDR3, the DNA is TGCGCCAGCAGCTTCCTAACTAGCGGGGCCACCGGGGAGCTGTTTTTT.

This clonotype turned up a few times. The V and J genes are TRBV4-2 and TRBJ2-1; D remains ambiguous. This CDR3 comprises 17 residues. Trimming left V 0 bases short and J 0 bases short, with 12 bases between. The germline V gene encodes CDR1 LGHNA and CDR2 YNFKEQ. CDR3 coding DNA: TGTGCCAGCAGCCAAGAGGGGTCTCCTAGCTCCTACAATGAGCAGTTCTTC. Amino acid sequence: CASSQEGSPSSYNEQFF.

In DNA form, the CDR3 reads TGCAGTGCTAGAGATGATAGCGGGAGTGTGTACGAGCAGTACTTC. Translation: CSARDDSGSVYEQYF. V gene TRBV20-1 combines with J gene TRBJ2-7, with 9 positions matching TRBD2. V shed 0 bases and J 4 bases; nucleotides not matched to a gene: 7. Per germline, CDR1 DFQATT and CDR2 SNEGSKA (reference sequence). This CDR3 has 15 residues.

The sample holds a few counts of this clonotype. The chain links TRBV20-1 to TRBJ2-1, with 8 nucleotides matching TRBD2. CDR3 length equals 17 residues. The germline V gene has CDR1 DFQATT and CDR2 SNEGSKA (reference sequence). Unmatched junction bases numbered 7, after V lost 0 bases and J lost 0 bases. The CDR3 loop is CSARDDTSGNSYNEQFF. CDR3 nucleotides: TGCAGTGCTAGAGATGATACTAGCGGTAACTCCTACAATGAGCAGTTCTTC.

The genes are TRBV6-1 and TRBJ2-3, with D unresolved. Germline CDR1 reads MNHNS; CDR2 reads SASEGT. The CDR3 length is 14 residues. The V end lost 6 bases, the J end lost 0 bases, and 10 bases lay between the germline ends. In DNA form, the CDR3 reads TGTGCCAGCAGACGACGGTATAGCACAGATACGCAGTATTTT. Protein product: CASRRRYSTDTQYF.

About this clonotype: A junction end diverges from the germline sequence, so it may reflect a read error. J is TRBJ2-1 and V is TRBV20-1, with 12 bases lining up with TRBD1. The CDR3 extends over 16 amino acids. Germline CDR1 DFQATT, CDR2 SNEGSKA (reference sequence). CDR3 sequence: CCAGDRGQRSYNEQFF. As DNA, the CDR3 is TGCTGTGCTGGGGACAGGGGGCAACGCTCCTACAATGAGCAGTTCTTC.